Given below is one TCR beta chain in context. These data belong to a study of blood T cell repertoires in COVID-19. The wider study: Acute and convalescent COVID-19 samples came from the United States, Italy and Spain.

Germline CDR1 and CDR2: SGHRS and YFSETQ. The V end was cut by 0 bases, the J end by 0 bases, with 15 bases between. The CDR3 loop spans 17 amino acids. Original processing methods: Estimated nucleated cell counts came from reference gene primer amplification. The repertoire was sequenced with immunoSEQ multiplex PCR; TCRdb's copy has only in-frame clones and lacks some. V and J calls and clone size follow that table, whereas D and trimming were derived from the DNA. The sample lists approximately 50,000 clones; 87% were seen once. This rearrangement joins TRBV5-1 to TRBJ2-5; tentative D call: TRBD1 (6 bases). The clonotype comes from a man aged 50-60 years with acute or convalescent COVID-19. The sample taken for sequencing was peripheral blood. The CDR3 nucleotides are TGCGCCAGCAGCTTGGCGGTAGGCAGGGGATACCAAGAGACCCAGTACTTC. This encodes CASSLAVGRGYQETQYF. The full variable domain, completed using reference TRBV5-1 and TRBJ2-5, is KAGVTQTPRYLIKTRGQQVTLSCSPISGHRSVSWYQQTPGQGLQFLFEYFSETQRNKGNFPGRFSGRQFSNSRSEMNVSTLELGDSALYLCASSLAVGRGYQETQYFGPGTRLLVL.